The clone carrying this TCR beta chain occurred a few times. Its antigen remains unknown. The data were obtained in a study of shared clonotypes between healthy human individuals. Each of the donors was a healthy adult who was HIV-negative and had not had a recent acute infection or vaccination. General study points: Generation probabilities were higher for clonotypes shared across all four sorted-subset donors than for unshared ones. What naive subsets generally showed was a larger estimated richness than memory subsets showed. Large sequencing depth failed to make sorted-subset sequencing complete, rarefaction showed.

The table came from immunoSEQ multiplex PCR; TCRdb's copy has only in-frame clones and leaves some out. Found here are a few million clones, more than 80% of them singletons; the top ten hold 0.39%. The sequencing sample was made of naive CD4+ T cells from PBMCs. Stated subset: CD45RA+ positively selected. This TCR was sampled from a man aged 18 to 35 in good health. Some clones in this sample may be carry-over from other donors' samples.

CDR3 nucleotides: TGTGCCAGTAGTCCCCAGACAGGCGGGAACACTGAAGCTTTCTTT. This sequence encodes CASSPQTGGNTEAFF. V gene TRBV19 combines with J gene TRBJ1-1, with D maybe TRBD1 (6 bases). The length of the CDR3 is 15 residues. V was clipped by 5 bases and J by 1 base, with 14 bases between them. CDR1 is LNHDA, CDR2 SQIVND, per germline (reference sequence).